Following are 26 T cell receptor beta chains from one sample sequenced in a study of blood T cell repertoires in COVID-19. Only in-frame clones appear in the TCRdb table, and some are missing; sequencing was by immunoSEQ multiplex PCR. The sample lists about 140,000 clones, 75% to 80% seen once, with roughly 8.6% in the top ten. The sequenced sample consisted of peripheral blood. The receptors were gathered from a woman between 45 and 60 years old with active or convalescent COVID-19.

The rearrangement uses TRBV5-1 and TRBJ1-2; 7 nucleotides align to TRBD1. The length of the CDR3 is 14 residues. The germline V gene has CDR1 SGHRS and CDR2 YFSETQ. V trimming: 4 bases; J trimming: 4 bases; junction bases outside the gene matches: 7. CDR3 region: CASSPEGGAYGYTF. The CDR3, as DNA: TGCGCCAGCAGCCCGGAAGGGGGCGCCTATGGCTACACCTTC.

This clone appeared a few times. V usage is TRBV7-3 and J usage is TRBJ1-1, with 7 positions matching TRBD1. The germline gives CDR1 SGHTA, CDR2 FQGTGA. V was clipped by 5 bases and J by 0 bases; unmatched bases: 12. This CDR3 is 17 amino acids long. The CDR3, as DNA: TGTGCCAGCAGCCTCAGGCCGGGACAGCTTATGAACACTGAAGCTTTCTTT. Protein product: CASSLRPGQLMNTEAFF.

The chain is built from TRBV30 and TRBJ1-5, with 7 bases aligning to TRBD1. The ends lost 2 bases at V and 6 bases at J; junction bases unmatched: 16. Germline values: CDR1 GTSNPN, CDR2 SVGIG (reference sequence). This CDR3 has 17 residues. CDR3 residues: CAWSRMLVVTGSQPQHF. The CDR3 DNA reads as TGTGCCTGGAGTCGAATGTTGGTTGTGACAGGGAGTCAGCCCCAGCATTTT.

The V gene is TRBV7-2, the J gene TRBJ2-5; 9 nucleotides match TRBD2. J was trimmed by 5 bases and V by 5 bases; bases with no gene match: 12. The CDR3 is 16 amino acids. The germline V gene encodes CDR1 SGHTA and CDR2 FQGNSA. This chain's CDR3 is CASSPNLAGARETQYF. The CDR3 DNA sequence: TGTGCCAGCAGCCCGAATTTAGCGGGGGCGCGGGAGACCCAGTACTTC.

The table lists this clone with a few counts. V is TRBV11-2 and J is TRBJ1-3; no clear D. This CDR3 is 15 amino acids long. With 2 bases removed from V and 8 bases from J, the gap between germline ends came to 16 bases. Germline CDR1 SGHAT, CDR2 FQNNGV. Here the CDR3 reads CASSLSGVARDTIYF. Here the CDR3 DNA reads TGTGCCAGCAGCTTATCCGGGGTCGCCCGAGACACCATATATTTT. The full variable domain, in which reference TRBV11-2 and TRBJ1-3 provide the parts outside the CDR3, is EAGVAQSPRYKIIEKRQSVAFWCNPISGHATLYWYQQILGQGPKLLIQFQNNGVVDDSQLPKDRFSAERLKGVDSTLKIQPAKLEDSAVYLCASSLSGVARDTIYFGEGSWLTVV.

The chain recombines TRBV30 with TRBJ2-5, with 9 bases identical to TRBD1. The V and J ends lost 2 bases and 5 bases, in that order; junction bases with no gene match: 9. CDR3 length: 15 residues. Germline V gene data show CDR1 as GTSNPN and CDR2 as SVGIG (reference sequence). The CDR3 DNA is TGTGCCTGGAGTCTTACAGGGGGCTTTGAGGAGACCCAGTACTTC. As protein: CAWSLTGGFEETQYF.

This clone was counted at least ten times. Written as DNA, the CDR3 is TGTGCCAGCAGGGACAGCCGGTATAATTCACCCCTCCACTTT. Protein product: CASRDSRYNSPLHF. This chain joins TRBV6-5 and TRBJ1-6, with a tentative D call TRBD1 (6 bases). Per the germline V gene, CDR1 is MNHEY and CDR2 is SVGAGI. The length of the CDR3 is 14 residues. V dropped 6 bases and J dropped 4 bases, with 10 bases sitting between them.

The V gene is TRBV7-9, the J gene TRBJ1-1, with a tentative D call TRBD1 (6 bases). The CDR3 spans 12 residues. The germline V gene has CDR1 SEHNR and CDR2 FQNEAQ (reference sequence). V was trimmed by 8 bases and J by 4 bases, leaving 11 bases between them. CDR3 loop: CASAQGVTEAFF. As DNA, the CDR3 is TGTGCCAGCGCACAGGGAGTCACTGAAGCTTTCTTT.

The chain carries TRBV4-3 and TRBJ1-3; maybe TRBD1 (6 bases). Germline V lookup: CDR1 LGHNA, CDR2 YSLEER. The length of the CDR3 is 14 residues. V lost 3 bases to trimming and J lost 2 bases, with 8 bases between them. The CDR3 region is CASSHTGTGNTIYF. The CDR3 bases are TGCGCCAGCAGCCACACAGGGACTGGAAACACCATATATTTT.

This rearrangement joins TRBV5-1 to TRBJ2-3, with 13 bases that match TRBD2. V lost 3 bases to trimming and J lost 1 base; unmatched junction nucleotides: 2. The CDR3 runs 16 residues. Looked up from germline, CDR1 is SGHRS and CDR2 is YFSETQ. The chain's CDR3 is CASSSLAGGGTDTQYF. The CDR3 DNA reads TGCGCCAGCAGCTCACTAGCGGGGGGGGGCACAGATACGCAGTATTTT.

This clone was counted a few times. The chain recombines TRBV28 with TRBJ1-4; the D is unclear. The ends were cut back, 2 bases at V and 0 bases at J, with 7 bases in the middle. This CDR3 comprises 15 residues. Germline V lookup: CDR1 MDHEN, CDR2 SYDVKM. The CDR3 nucleotides read TGTGCCAGCAGTTTAGCCGGGGCAACTAATGAAAAACTGTTTTTT. Protein product: CASSLAGATNEKLFF.

The CDR3 protein is CASSGGRGNTIYF. The CDR3 bases are TGTGCCAGCAGCGGGGGGAGGGGAAACACCATATATTTT. The rearrangement links TRBV6-5 to TRBJ1-3; perhaps TRBD1 as D (5 bases). Trimming cost V 6 bases and J 4 bases, with 10 bases left between them. The CDR3 is 13 residues long. The V gene's germline CDR1 is MNHEY and CDR2 SVGAGI.

The chain recombines TRBV7-2 with TRBJ2-1, with 8 bases matching TRBD2. Germline V lookup: CDR1 SGHTA, CDR2 FQGNSA. This CDR3 has 16 amino acids. Trimming took 5 bases from V and 1 from J; bases not matched to a gene: 7. DNA for the CDR3: TGTGCCAGCAGCGCGCCGGGACTAGGTTCCTACAATGAGCAGTTCTTC. Residues: CASSAPGLGSYNEQFF.

The chain recombines TRBV18 with TRBJ1-2; D remains unclear. Trimming removed 0 bases from V and 4 bases from J, with 18 bases in between. CDR1 is KGHSH, CDR2 LQKENI, per germline. This CDR3 comprises 17 residues. The CDR3 spells CASSPPVQTIPTYGYTF. The CDR3 coding sequence is TGTGCCAGCTCACCACCTGTTCAGACTATTCCTACCTATGGCTACACCTTC.

The V and J genes are TRBV11-1 and TRBJ1-1; perhaps TRBD1 as D (5 bases). CDR3 size: 14 residues. V lost 2 bases and J lost 4, with 11 bases in between. Germline V gene lookup returns CDR1 SGHAT and CDR2 FQDESV (reference sequence). The CDR3 is CASSLLQGITEAFF. Here the CDR3 DNA reads TGTGCCAGCAGCTTATTGCAGGGTATCACTGAAGCTTTCTTT.

The chain couples TRBV19 to TRBJ2-3, with 13 bases identical to TRBD2. Germline values: CDR1 LNHDA, CDR2 SQIVND (reference sequence). V dropped 3 bases and J dropped 7; count of bases not matched to a gene: 7. The CDR3 is 16 residues long. The DNA of the CDR3 is TGTGCCAGTAGTATCGGCGGGACTAGCGGGGACTATACGCAGTATTTT. Residues: CASSIGGTSGDYTQYF.

By sample share, this clone is medium-sized (0.01 to 0.1%). The rearrangement links TRBV5-1 to TRBJ2-5; no clear D. The V end lost 4 bases, the J end lost 5 bases, and 15 bases lay between the germline ends. CDR1 and CDR2 from the germline V gene are SGHRS and YFSETQ. The CDR3 is 14 amino acids. The CDR3 nucleotides are TGCGCCAGCAGCCCTGCAATGGGCGTGGAGACCCAGTACTTC. The encoded protein is CASSPAMGVETQYF.

The chain is built from TRBV4-1 and TRBJ1-3, with D perhaps TRBD1 (5 bases). Trimming left V 0 bases short and J 0 bases short, with 9 bases between. CDR3 length: 16 residues. CDR1 is MGHRA and CDR2 is YSYEKL in the germline V gene. The CDR3 nucleotides are TGCGCCAGCAGCCAAGAAAAGGGGCTCTCTGGAAACACCATATATTTT. This translates into CASSQEKGLSGNTIYF.

The J gene is TRBJ2-2, the V gene TRBV30; 12 bases are a match to TRBD2. The length of the CDR3 is 16 residues. The germline CDR1 and CDR2 sequences are GTSNPN and SVGIG (reference sequence). Trimming took 7 bases from V and 1 from J; bases not matched to a gene: 7. Written as DNA, the CDR3 is TGTGCCTTCCGACTAGCGGGGGCGATGAACACCGGGGAGCTGTTTTTT. Translated, it gives CAFRLAGAMNTGELFF. Full variable domain (rest looked up from reference TRBV30 and TRBJ2-2): SQTIHQWPATLVQPVGSPLSLECTVEGTSNPNLYWYRQAAGRGLQLLFYSVGIGQISSEVPQNLSASRPQDRQFILSSKKLLLSDSGFYLCAFRLAGAMNTGELFFGEGSRLTVL.

The J gene is TRBJ1-6, the V gene TRBV25-1; weak D call: TRBD1 (6 bases). Germline CDR1 is MGHDK and CDR2 is SYGVNS. The CDR3 is made up of 17 amino acids. V lost 3 bases, J lost 6 bases, and 18 bases lay in between. The CDR3 loop is CASSDTHTQGPNSPLHF. The CDR3 bases are TGTGCCAGCAGTGACACCCACACACAGGGTCCTAATTCACCCCTCCACTTT. Using reference TRBV25-1 and TRBJ1-6 for the parts outside the CDR3, the full variable domain is EADIYQTPRYLVIGTGKKITLECSQTMGHDKMYWYQQDPGMELHLIHYSYGVNSTEKGDLSSESTVSRIRTEHFPLTLESARPSHTSQYLCASSDTHTQGPNSPLHFGNGTRLTVT.

The V and J genes are TRBV3-1 (or the pseudogene TRBV3-2) and TRBJ2-5; 8 positions match TRBD2. The junction had 9 bases not matched to a gene; V was cut back by 0 bases and J by 0 bases. The CDR3 totals 18 residues. CDR1 and CDR2 from the germline V gene are LGHDT and YNNKEL (reference sequence). CDR3 loop: CASSQDRRYSGDQETQYF. CDR3 nucleotide sequence: TGTGCCAGCAGCCAAGATCGAAGGTATAGCGGGGACCAAGAGACCCAGTACTTC.

This sequence joins TRBV9 and TRBJ2-5, with D possibly being TRBD1 (5 bases). Germline lookup yields CDR1 SGDLS and CDR2 YYNGEE. The CDR3 is 16 amino acids. Trimming removed 0 bases at V and 2 bases at J, with 14 bases between. The CDR3 sequence is CASSVGTTAEQETQYF. The CDR3 coding sequence is TGTGCCAGCAGCGTAGGCACGACAGCAGAACAAGAGACCCAGTACTTC.

This clone came up a few times. The gene calls are TRBV30 and TRBJ1-2, with 7 bases matching TRBD1. CDR1 GTSNPN and CDR2 SVGIG come from the germline V gene (reference sequence). V trimming: 5 bases; J trimming: 8 bases; junction bases outside the gene matches: 5. The CDR3 has 11 residues. The CDR3 coding sequence is TGTGCCTGGTCACAGGGGCAAGGCTACACCTTC. Translating gives CAWSQGQGYTF. Together with reference TRBV30 and TRBJ1-2, the CDR3 gives the full variable domain: SQTIHQWPATLVQPVGSPLSLECTVEGTSNPNLYWYRQAAGRGLQLLFYSVGIGQISSEVPQNLSASRPQDRQFILSSKKLLLSDSGFYLCAWSQGQGYTFGSGTRLTVV.

The J gene is TRBJ1-2, the V gene TRBV11-1; 7 bases map to TRBD1. V gave up 5 bases and J gave up 2 bases; unmatched junction bases: 5. The CDR3 runs to 14 residues. The germline V gene encodes CDR1 SGHAT and CDR2 FQDESV (reference sequence). For the CDR3, the DNA is TGTGCCAGCAGCCCAGACAGGGTGAACTATGGCTACACCTTC. Its translation: CASSPDRVNYGYTF.

The chain combines TRBV20-1 with TRBJ2-1; D gene unclear. The CDR3 sequence is 11 residues long. The V end was cut by 0 bases, the J end by 9 bases, with 6 bases between. CDR1 DFQATT and CDR2 SNEGSKA come from the germline V gene (reference sequence). CDR3 bases: TGCAGTGCTAGAGACCAGTTTGAGCAGTTCTTC. Its protein product is CSARDQFEQFF.

This chain connects TRBV3-1 (or the pseudogene TRBV3-2) to TRBJ2-3; TRBD2 might be the D (6 bases). There are 14 residues in the CDR3. The V end lost 2 bases, the J end lost 6 bases, and 12 bases lay between the germline ends. From germline, CDR1 is LGHDT and CDR2 YNNKEL (reference sequence). For the CDR3, the DNA is TGTGCCAGCAGCCAAACGGGGGATGGGGATACGCAGTATTTT. It is translated as CASSQTGDGDTQYF.